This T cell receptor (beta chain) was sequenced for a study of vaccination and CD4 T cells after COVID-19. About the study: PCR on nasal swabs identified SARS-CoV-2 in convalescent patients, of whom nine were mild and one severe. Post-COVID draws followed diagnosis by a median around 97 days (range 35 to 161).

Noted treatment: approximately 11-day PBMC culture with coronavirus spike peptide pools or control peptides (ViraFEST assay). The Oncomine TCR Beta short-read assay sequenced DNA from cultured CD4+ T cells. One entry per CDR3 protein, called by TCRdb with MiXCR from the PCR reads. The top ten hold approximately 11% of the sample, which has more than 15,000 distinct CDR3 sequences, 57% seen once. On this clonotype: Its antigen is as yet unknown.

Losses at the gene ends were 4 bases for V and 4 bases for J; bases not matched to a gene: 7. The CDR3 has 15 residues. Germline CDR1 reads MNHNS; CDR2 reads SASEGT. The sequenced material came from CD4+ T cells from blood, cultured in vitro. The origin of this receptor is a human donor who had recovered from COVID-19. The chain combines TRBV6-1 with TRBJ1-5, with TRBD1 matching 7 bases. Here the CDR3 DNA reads TGTGCCAGCAGTGTTACCCAGACAGGGAATCAGCCCCAGCATTTT. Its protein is CASSVTQTGNQPQHF.